This T cell receptor (beta chain) was identified in a study of a mutant IDH1 vaccine in newly diagnosed glioma (dated by TCRdb to the early 2020s). Regarding the complete study: Of the roughly 34 treated patients, about 62% were male and around 38% were female, and a mean age of approximately 40 years was recorded. Before enrollment, most patients had been given radiochemotherapy with temozolomide as standard therapy, while the rest had received either radiotherapy alone or temozolomide alone. Longitudinal TCRB deep sequencing was performed for roughly 27 treated patients wherever samples were available for exploratory analyses. Peripheral blood was collected at six visits: V03 (baseline), V05, V07, V10, V12 and V13.

The library was obtained by the immunoSEQ multiplex PCR assay. The hsTCRB Kit was used according to the manufacturer's protocol to amplify rearranged TCR beta chain sequences. Sequencing of TCRB libraries was carried out on an Illumina MiSeq. The paper's data handling went like this. The kit vendor's proprietary platform handled demultiplexing, trimming and gene mapping. The table comes from immuneACCESS by way of TCRdb, which keeps in-frame sequences with V and J called. Part of the clones is missing from these tables; in studies checked, under half for an unresolved V gene and the rest for unknown reasons. V and J calls plus clone size are reproduced from that table; the DNA served to infer D and trimming. This sample gives some 22,000 clones in total; about nine tenths of them show up just once. The leading ten clones occupy about 10% of the sample. Trimming at the junction amounts to 3 bases on V and 0 bases on J, and the germline ends lie 12 bases apart. The CDR3 starts with the cysteine, ends with the phenylalanine, and has 15 residues. Of all the DNA, just the CDR3 is kept, 45 bases in frame from base 1. The germline V gene (reference sequence) gives CDR1 as LNHDA and CDR2 as SQIVND.

On this clone itself: Its antigen is unknown. Per-nucleotide qualities are absent, and no much larger clonotype sits a single base away.

The full study reports these points: No apparent relationship was observed between pseudoprogression and alterations in the top peripheral T cell clonotypes detected by TCRB sequencing. Vaccine-induced immune responses across multiple MHC alleles were detected in over 85% of patients. The authors noted that analyses of patient blood samples could not be reproduced because of sample limitations. PBMC samples for TCRB deep sequencing were selected based on availability.

In the paper's terms, the time point label means: baseline, week 1 (first vaccination visit). The treatment or condition label on this specimen signifies: pre-vaccination baseline after standard-of-care therapy. The donors had newly diagnosed IDH1-mutant astrocytomas of WHO grade 3 or 4 that showed loss of nuclear ATRX. The samples were drawn from NOA16, a multicentre, single-arm, open-label phase I trial in Germany that tested a mutant IDH1 peptide vaccine in humans for the first time. For immunogenicity testing, the blood drawn at visit V03 was used as the baseline sample. Genomic DNA for TCRB sequencing was extracted from EDTA blood using the DNeasy Blood and Tissue Kit.

This receptor was identified in a man aged 30 to 45 with glioma. The chain links TRBV19 with TRBJ2-7; TRBD2 could be the D gene, as 6 bases match. This material consisted of PBMCs, taken from a glioma patient treated with radiotherapy, temozolomide or both. In nucleotide form, the sequence is TGTGCCAGTAGTATTGTCCGCGGGGCCTCCTACGAGCAGTACTTC. Translated, this gives CASSIVRGASYEQYF.